The 10 T cell receptor beta chains below come from one sample, sequenced in a study of CD8+CD57+ T cells in acquired aplastic anemia. Investigators profiled TCR beta VDJ and CDR3 from genomic DNA template. Each CDR3 protein gets one entry after TCRdb re-called the reads with MiXCR. The sample carries some 160,000 distinct CDR3 sequences, 40% to 50% recorded once. It was patients with CD8+CD57+ cell expansion by flow cytometry who were chosen for sequencing. Sequencing input: sorted CD4+, CD8+, or CD8+CD57+ T cells (not recorded which) from PBMCs. The receptor source for this set is a human donor with aplastic anemia.

This clonotype appeared a few times. The J gene is TRBJ2-1, the V gene TRBV20-1; 8 bases map to TRBD2. Trimming removed 3 bases from V and 9 bases from J; junction bases left unmatched: 7. Germline lookup yields CDR1 DFQATT and CDR2 SNEGSKA (reference sequence). This CDR3 comprises 13 residues. CDR3 in amino acids: CSARTGGPFEQFF. The CDR3 coding sequence is TGCAGTGCTAGGACGGGGGGGCCATTTGAGCAGTTCTTC.

On this clonotype itself: Possible read error: a much larger clone is one base away. The V call is TRBV6-1, the J call TRBJ1-1; a possible D gene is TRBD1 (5 bases). The CDR3 contains 12 residues. Germline assignment: CDR1 MNHNS and CDR2 SASEGT. CDR3 residues: CASISGNTEALF. CDR3 nucleotide sequence: TGTGCCAGCATCTCAGGGAACACTGAAGCTCTCTTT.

The chain employs TRBV29-1 and TRBJ2-2, with 8 bases identical to TRBD1. The V gene's germline CDR1 is SQVTM and CDR2 ANQGSEA. The CDR3 totals 14 residues. V was pared by 4 bases and J by 3 bases, with 4 bases of the junction left unmatched. DNA for the CDR3: TGCAGCGTTGGTACAGGGGGAGACACCGGGGAGCTGTTTTTT. It encodes CSVGTGGDTGELFF.

This chain joins TRBV4-2 and TRBJ1-1, with a weak D call TRBD1 (5 bases). Germline assignment: CDR1 LGHNA and CDR2 YNFKEQ. The CDR3 is 16 amino acids. V lost 0 bases and J lost 4, with 15 bases in between. CDR3 in amino acids: CASSQDGGGAGTEAFF. The CDR3 DNA sequence: TGTGCCAGCAGCCAAGATGGGGGGGGAGCGGGCACTGAAGCTTTCTTT.

This clonotype was picked up many times. The chain joins TRBV19 to TRBJ2-1; no clear D gene. V lost 3 bases, J lost 12 bases, and 12 bases lay in between. The CDR3 consists of 12 residues. Per germline, CDR1 LNHDA and CDR2 SQIVND (reference sequence). This chain's CDR3 is CASSIPAVGQFF. The DNA of the CDR3 is TGTGCCAGTAGTATCCCAGCCGTAGGGCAGTTCTTC.

This clonotype came up a few times. The gene calls are TRBV7-8 and TRBJ2-7; D is tentatively TRBD1 or TRBD2 (5 bases each). The CDR3 spans 15 residues. V shed 1 base and J shed 0 bases, with 10 bases lying between them. In germline, CDR1 is SGHVS, CDR2 FQNEAQ. The CDR3 DNA reads as TGTGCCAGCAGCTTAGGGGGACCCAACTCCTACGAGCAGTACTTC. Its translation is CASSLGGPNSYEQYF.

This chain links TRBV11-1 with TRBJ2-2; D call uncertain. Germline CDR1 SGHAT, CDR2 FQDESV (reference sequence). V lost 5 bases and J lost 1, with 11 bases in between. CDR3 length: 15 amino acids. The CDR3 loop reads CASSPQTLNTGELFF. CDR3 coding DNA: TGTGCCAGCAGCCCCCAGACGTTGAACACCGGGGAGCTGTTTTTT.

This clonotype was counted only a few times. This chain uses TRBV27 with TRBJ2-5, with no clear D. Trimming removed 5 bases from V and 1 base from J, with 14 bases in between. Germline V gene sequence: CDR1 MNHEY, CDR2 SMNVEV (reference sequence). This CDR3 is built from 15 residues. The CDR3 nucleotides are TGTGCCAGCAGTCCCCTCCGAACAGCCCAAGAGACCCAGTACTTC. Translating gives CASSPLRTAQETQYF.

This chain links TRBV10-1 with TRBJ2-3, with no clear D. This CDR3 is 13 amino acids long. CDR1 is WNHNN and CDR2 is SYGVQD in the germline V gene (reference sequence). The V gene lost 0 bases and the J gene lost 6 bases, with 7 bases spanning the gap. CDR3 DNA: TGCGCCAGCAGTGAGTCGAATCCTGATACGCAGTATTTT. It codes for CASSESNPDTQYF.

This clonotype was counted only a few times. This chain uses TRBV24-1 with TRBJ2-7; 10 bases are shared with TRBD2. Per germline, CDR1 KGHDR and CDR2 SFDVKD. The CDR3 sequence is 14 residues long. After removal of 6 bases from V and 3 bases from J, the junction contained 4 bases not matched to a gene. CDR3 nucleotide sequence: TGTGCCACCAGTCCTAGCGGGAGTAGCTACGAGCAGTACTTC. Translated: CATSPSGSSYEQYF.